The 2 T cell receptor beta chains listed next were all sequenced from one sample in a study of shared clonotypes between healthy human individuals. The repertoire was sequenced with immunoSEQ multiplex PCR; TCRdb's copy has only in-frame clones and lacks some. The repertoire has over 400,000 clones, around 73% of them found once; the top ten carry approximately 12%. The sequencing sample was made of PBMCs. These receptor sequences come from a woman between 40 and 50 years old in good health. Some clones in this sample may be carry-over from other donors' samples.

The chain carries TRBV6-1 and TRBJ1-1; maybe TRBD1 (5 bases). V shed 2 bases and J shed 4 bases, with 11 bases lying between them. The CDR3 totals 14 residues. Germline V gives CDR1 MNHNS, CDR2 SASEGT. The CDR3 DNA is TGTGCCAGCAGTGAATCTTCAGGGACCACTGAAGCTTTCTTT. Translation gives CASSESSGTTEAFF.

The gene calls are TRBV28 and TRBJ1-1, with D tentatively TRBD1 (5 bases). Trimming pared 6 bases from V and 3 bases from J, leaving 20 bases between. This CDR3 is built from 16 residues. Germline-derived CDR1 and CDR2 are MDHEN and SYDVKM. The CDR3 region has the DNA TGTGCCAGCAGAAAAACAGGTCGGGGTTTTCACACTGAAGCTTTCTTT. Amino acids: CASRKTGRGFHTEAFF.